The clone carrying this T cell receptor beta chain is a singleton in its sample. This entry belongs to a study of control samples from healthy donors and cancer patients. TCRdb's copy holds only in-frame clones and misses some; the assay was immunoSEQ multiplex PCR. The repertoire holds 75,000 to 95,000 clones, about 89% seen once, with less than 10% in the top ten. The germline gives CDR1 SNHLY, CDR2 FYNNEI. Between the trimmed V and J ends, which lost 3 bases and 4 bases, there was a span of 10 bases. The CDR3 length is 15 residues. Sequencing used PBMCs. The rearrangement links TRBV2 to TRBJ2-6; tentative D call: TRBD2 (7 bases). The origin of this receptor is a woman in her 50s with colorectal cancer. This chain's CDR3 is CASSEGGAGANVLTF. The DNA of the CDR3 is TGTGCCAGCAGTGAGGGGGGGGCGGGGGCCAACGTCCTGACTTTC.